A single sample is the source of the 16 T cell receptor beta chains below, sequenced in a study of Graves' ophthalmopathy and Graves' hyperthyroidism. Scientists amplified the TCR beta CDR3 regions from RNA transcripts. RT-PCR with HTBI primers came first, then second-round multiplex PCR. One entry per CDR3 protein, called by TCRdb with MiXCR from the multiplex PCR reads. The sample has roughly 350,000 distinct CDR3 sequences, 17% seen once. The source material was peripheral blood. These receptors came from an adult woman with stable Graves' hyperthyroidism.

Many counts were recorded for this clonotype. The chain recombines TRBV29-1 with TRBJ2-5; D remains unclear. V dropped 5 bases and J dropped 4 bases, with 11 bases sitting between them. Germline V gives CDR1 SQVTM, CDR2 ANQGSEA. CDR3 length equals 12 residues. CDR3 coding DNA: TGCAGCGTTAGGGCGGACCGAGAGACCCAGTACTTC. It yields the protein CSVRADRETQYF.

The sample holds many counts of this clonotype. The CDR3 region is CASSRGGLGSGQPQHF. The DNA of the CDR3 is TGTGCCAGCAGCCGAGGAGGACTCGGCAGCGGTCAGCCCCAGCATTTT. The genes are TRBV12-3 or TRBV12-4 and TRBJ1-5; the D is unclear. V was pared by 6 bases and J by 6 bases, with 21 bases between. The CDR3 totals 16 residues.

The sample holds many counts of this clonotype. This chain links TRBV28 with TRBJ1-3, with no clear D. Germline V gene data show CDR1 as MDHEN and CDR2 as SYDVKM. Trimming left V 4 bases short and J 4 bases short, with 11 bases between. The CDR3 loop spans 14 amino acids. The CDR3 sequence is CASSSTLRGNTIYF. CDR3 bases: TGTGCCAGCAGTTCCACATTGAGAGGAAACACCATATATTTT. Full variable domain (missing parts from reference TRBV28 and TRBJ1-3): DVKVTQSSRYLVKRTGEKVFLECVQDMDHENMFWYRQDPGLGLRLIYFSYDVKMKEKGDIPEGYSVSREKKERFSLILESASTNQTSMYLCASSSTLRGNTIYFGEGSWLTVV.

Written as DNA, the CDR3 is TGTGCCAGCAGTTCCCCCGCAGGGAACCCAACCGGGGCCAACGTCCTGACTTTC. Translation gives CASSSPAGNPTGANVLTF. This chain links TRBV12-3 or TRBV12-4 with TRBJ2-6; D is possibly TRBD1 (5 bases). With 4 bases removed from V and 4 bases from J, the gap between germline ends came to 20 bases. The CDR3 length is 18 residues.

The chain carries TRBV11-2 and TRBJ1-2; the D gene is possibly TRBD1 (5 bases). The CDR3 runs to 17 residues. The germline V gene encodes CDR1 SGHAT and CDR2 FQNNGV. V was clipped by 2 bases and J by 7 bases, with 23 bases between them. CDR3 in amino acids: CASSLNWGTTTRPGYTF. Written as DNA, the CDR3 is TGTGCCAGCAGCTTAAACTGGGGCACAACGACACGCCCTGGCTACACCTTC.

This clonotype showed up many times. As DNA, the CDR3 is TGCAGTGCTAGAGTAACCGGTGGGCAGTACTTC. Protein sequence: CSARVTGGQYF. The chain employs TRBV20-1 and TRBJ2-7, with no clear D. CDR1 and CDR2 (germline): DFQATT, SNEGSKA (reference sequence). V shed 1 base and J shed 9 bases, with 10 bases lying between them. This CDR3 is built from 11 residues.

This clonotype was observed many times. A much larger clone lies a single base off, so this may be a read error. It is unclear where the CDR3 begins or ends on the DNA, so no DNA is shown, and the CDR3 is as TCRdb lists it. This rearrangement joins TRBV6-1 to TRBJ2-5. CDR1 MNHNS and CDR2 SASEGT come from the germline V gene. The CDR3 totals 13 residues, both ends included. The CDR3 loop is CASSGVGGGTLYF.

A note on this clonotype: Since a much larger clone is just one base distant, this may be a read error. The rearrangement joins TRBV20-1 to TRBJ2-7; D possibly uses TRBD1 or TRBD2 (6 bases each). The CDR3 sequence is 11 residues long. V lost 6 bases to trimming and J lost 5 bases, with 11 bases between them. The germline V gene has CDR1 DFQATT and CDR2 SNEGSKA (reference sequence). In nucleotides, the CDR3 is TGCAGTGCGTCCGGGGGCCACGAGCAGTACGTC. It yields the protein CSASGGHEQYV.

Many counts were recorded for this clonotype. The chain links TRBV6-2 or TRBV6-3 to TRBJ2-7; the match to TRBD1 covers 7 bases. Germline loops: CDR1 MNHEY, CDR2 SVGEGT. J lost 7 bases, V lost 10 bases, and 19 bases had no gene match. The CDR3 consists of 15 residues. CDR3 loop: CATNYRDRPTGEQYF. CDR3 in DNA: TGTGCCACCAATTACCGGGACAGACCCACCGGAGAGCAGTACTTC.

This clonotype was counted many times. This chain connects TRBV20-1 to TRBJ2-6, with D possibly being TRBD1 (5 bases). The CDR3 has 14 amino acids. Per the germline V gene, CDR1 is DFQATT and CDR2 is SNEGSKA (reference sequence). The germline V and J ends were trimmed by 3 bases and 1 base, with 7 bases remaining between them. CDR3 amino acids: CSASPGSGANVLTF. The CDR3 region has the DNA TGCAGTGCTAGCCCAGGGTCTGGGGCCAACGTCCTGACTTTC.

The table lists this clonotype with many counts. V and J are TRBV5-1 and TRBJ1-1; D remains unclear. The CDR3 consists of 15 residues. Per the germline V gene, CDR1 is SGHRS and CDR2 is YFSETQ. Trimming cost V 0 bases and J 2 bases, with 11 bases left between them. CDR3 amino acids: CASSLAGDPNTEAFF. The CDR3 DNA reads TGCGCCAGCAGCTTGGCGGGAGATCCAAACACTGAAGCTTTCTTT. Together with reference TRBV5-1 and TRBJ1-1, the CDR3 gives the full variable domain: KAGVTQTPRYLIKTRGQQVTLSCSPISGHRSVSWYQQTPGQGLQFLFEYFSETQRNKGNFPGRFSGRQFSNSRSEMNVSTLELGDSALYLCASSLAGDPNTEAFFGQGTRLTVV.

This clonotype appeared many times. CDR3 protein: CASSATATEAFF. For the CDR3, the DNA is TGTGCCAGTAGCGCTACAGCTACTGAAGCTTTCTTT. V usage is TRBV19 and J usage is TRBJ1-1; the D is unclear. The CDR3 contains 12 residues. Germline V gene data show CDR1 as LNHDA and CDR2 as SQIVND (reference sequence). The V gene lost 6 bases and the J gene lost 5 bases, with 10 bases spanning the gap.

This clonotype was recorded at least ten times. The chain employs TRBV6-2 or TRBV6-3 and TRBJ2-7, with D possibly matching TRBD2 (6 bases). CDR3 length: 15 amino acids. Germline CDR1 reads MNHEY; CDR2 reads SVGEGT. V was shortened by 5 bases and J by 2 bases, with 16 bases between the two germline ends. DNA of the CDR3: TGTGCCAGCAGTGGCGGGACGCACTCGGCCTACGAGCAGTACTTC. Its translation is CASSGGTHSAYEQYF.

This clonotype was seen many times. CDR3 loop: CASSLVSQGGETQYF. CDR3 in DNA: TGTGCCAGCAGCTTGGTGAGCCAGGGTGGAGAGACCCAGTACTTC. The genes are TRBV5-5 and TRBJ2-5; possibly TRBD1 for D (5 bases). Per germline, CDR1 SGHKS and CDR2 YYEKEE (reference sequence). The CDR3 covers 15 residues. V gave up 0 bases and J gave up 4 bases, with 13 bases separating them.

This clonotype was counted many times. The chain is built from TRBV27 and TRBJ2-7; 7 bases match TRBD2. Germline V CDR1 and CDR2: MNHEY, SMNVEV (reference sequence). This CDR3 region has 15 residues. V shed 5 bases, J shed 0 bases, and the junction held 7 bases outside the gene matches. The CDR3 nucleotides read TGTGCCAGCAGTCCCGGGACTACTCCCTCCTACGAGCAGTACTTC. Amino acid sequence: CASSPGTTPSYEQYF.

At least ten counts were recorded for this clonotype. V and J are TRBV29-1 and TRBJ1-1, with D perhaps matching TRBD1 (6 bases). Germline V lookup: CDR1 SQVTM, CDR2 ANQGSEA. The CDR3 spans 14 residues. Trimming cost V 7 bases and J 1 base, with 16 bases left between them. CDR3 sequence: CSGMGGHPNTEAFF. The CDR3 DNA follows: TGCAGCGGTATGGGGGGACACCCGAACACTGAAGCTTTCTTT.